This TCR beta chain was profiled in a study of blood T cell repertoires in COVID-19 (dated by TCRdb to 2019 to 2021). Some background on the complete study: Samples from collaborators originated in the United States, Italy and Spain and spanned both the acute and convalescent phases of COVID-19. The material from the prospective study consisted of cDNA or gDNA derived from T cells, B-cell-depleted T cells, or PBMCs. Deeply sampled blood TCRbeta repertoires from subjects exposed to, actively infected with, or recovered from COVID-19 were included in the dataset. The repertoires were released in a freely available public database intended as a resource for research on the immune response to SARS-CoV-2. Samples came from the ongoing ImmuneRACE study (first 160 participants) plus 1,254 subjects from 6 global collaborators. The sample metadata nearly always contained a de-identified subject ID, COVID-19 status, age in years and sex. Where HLA class I and class II types were available, the types were taken from metadata supplied by the sample provider, not from assay-based typing.

V is shortened by 5 bases, J by 3 bases, and the region joining them spans 17 bases. Taken from the germline V gene (reference sequence), the CDR1 and CDR2 loops are MNHNY and SVGAGI. The CDR3, from cysteine to phenylalanine, totals 15 residues. The CDR3 DNA has 45 bases and is translated from base 1. Points on this clone: No cognate antigen has been identified for it. Per-base quality was not reported, and no clone a single base away is much larger than it.

Here is what the overall study found, with its caveats: The amount of clinical and demographic metadata varied by source and participant and was provided uncurated.

The immunoSEQ Assay, a bias-controlled multiplex PCR, was used to amplify TCRbeta CDR3 regions from genomic DNA. Turning to the authors' computational methods: Nucleated cell counts per sample were estimated from amplification of reference gene primers within the assay. To quantify the absolute abundance of each unique TCRbeta CDR3 rearrangement, sequence reads were collapsed and filtered. For each sample, productive Simpson clonality was calculated as the square root of Simpson's diversity index over productive rearrangements. The clones in this table, taken by TCRdb from immuneACCESS, are in-frame only. Not every clone is retained; where verified, under half of the shortfall comes from an unresolved V gene, and the cause of the rest is unknown. V and J calls and clone size are those listed in that table; D and trimming were worked out from the DNA. The sample table lists 250,000 or so clones, 80% to 90% of them with a count of one. The ten largest clonotypes hold under 2.5% of the sample.

Participants in the prospective study were aged 18 to 89 years, lived in some 24 United States geographic areas, and enrolled through a virtual design. Cohort assignment in the prospective study relied on participant-reported clinical history from a screening survey and a study questionnaire. For ImmuneRACE Cohort 3, a participant was defined as recovered based on two consecutive negative NP/OP PCR tests, clearance by a healthcare professional, or resolution of symptoms. Mobile phlebotomists in the prospective study collected whole blood, serum and a nasopharyngeal or oropharyngeal swab from every participant. Over a roughly two-month period, participants in the prospective study had the option of providing additional blood draws and questionnaires. Before DNA extraction, prospective study blood samples were shipped either frozen or at room temperature.

Material: PBMCs or T cells enriched from blood (not recorded which). Recombination linked TRBV6-6 to TRBJ2-7; D gene: possibly TRBD2, on 6 matching bases. The clonotype was recovered from a woman aged 45-65 years who had recovered from COVID-19. The DNA sequence follows: TGTGCCAGCAGTGACCGGGACTGGGGACGCTACGAGCAGTACTTC. Translated, it reads CASSDRDWGRYEQYF.